These T cell receptor beta chains were read from a single sample in a study of PD-1 blockade in classical Hodgkin lymphoma. TCRdb's table, derived via immunoSEQ multiplex PCR, lists solely in-frame clones and lacks some. Among some 86,000 clones listed, just over 90% were seen once. The specimen comprised peripheral blood mononuclear cells (PBMCs), sampled before the fourth cycle of nivolumab. The receptors were sampled from a human donor with classical Hodgkin lymphoma. CDR3s leave out the opening cysteine and the closing phenylalanine or tryptophan. Some rows have no size entry. The others give once, few or many, or a class for an expanded clone.

V gene: TRBV30
clone size: once
J gene: TRBJ2-2
CDR3 protein: AWRGGRYTGELF

V gene: TRBV5-6
clone size: .
J gene: TRBJ2-3
CDR3 protein: ASSSARVDTQY

V gene: TRBV4-1
clone size: .
J gene: TRBJ2-7
CDR3 protein: ASSQGGTVSYEQY

V gene: TRBV18
clone size: .
J gene: TRBJ2-7
CDR3 protein: ASSHRTVLYEQY

V gene: TRBV19
clone size: .
J gene: TRBJ2-3
CDR3 protein: ASSIGRVADTQY

V gene: TRBV7-8
clone size: once
J gene: TRBJ2-7
CDR3 protein: ASSLVGLEITWQY

V gene: TRBV2
clone size: .
J gene: TRBJ2-5
CDR3 protein: ASSEWDSTQETQY

V gene: TRBV6-1
clone size: .
J gene: TRBJ1-4
CDR3 protein: ASTYELGEKLF

V gene: TRBV12-5
clone size: .
J gene: TRBJ2-1
CDR3 protein: ASADRGLGNEQF

V gene: TRBV15
clone size: once
J gene: TRBJ2-3
CDR3 protein: ATSRLAMGGPDTQY

V gene: TRBV2
clone size: .
J gene: TRBJ2-7
CDR3 protein: ASSLGQGGYEQY

V gene: TRBV4-2
clone size: .
J gene: TRBJ2-1
CDR3 protein: ASSQSSGGAAYNEQF

V gene: TRBV5-6
clone size: .
J gene: TRBJ1-2
CDR3 protein: ASSPPGTAYGYT

V gene: TRBV6-6
clone size: once
J gene: TRBJ1-5
CDR3 protein: ASSRRDQPQH

V gene: TRBV7-9
clone size: .
J gene: TRBJ1-2
CDR3 protein: ASSFGDYGYT

V gene: TRBV7-9
clone size: .
J gene: TRBJ1-1
CDR3 protein: ASSLDSFGGYTEAF

V gene: TRBV6-5
clone size: .
J gene: TRBJ1-3
CDR3 protein: ASTRGSGNTIY

V gene: TRBV5-6
clone size: once
J gene: TRBJ1-2
CDR3 protein: ASSLGLGRYGYT

V gene: TRBV30
clone size: .
J gene: TRBJ2-6
CDR3 protein: AWSYLSSGANVLT

V gene: TRBV10-3
clone size: .
J gene: TRBJ1-1
CDR3 protein: AISDHFQVNTEAF

V gene: TRBV19
clone size: .
J gene: TRBJ1-5
CDR3 protein: ATTSGDFRAQH

V gene: TRBV7-2
clone size: .
J gene: TRBJ2-1
CDR3 protein: ASSLVASGGLTYNEQF

V gene: TRBV7-9
clone size: once
J gene: TRBJ1-2
CDR3 protein: ASSLWDRDLYGYT

V gene: TRBV27
clone size: .
J gene: TRBJ1-3
CDR3 protein: ASSLVAGTGNTIY

V gene: TRBV7-2
clone size: once
J gene: TRBJ1-5
CDR3 protein: ASSFGLDQPQH

V gene: TRBV5-4
clone size: .
J gene: TRBJ2-7
CDR3 protein: ASSPLGQREQY

V gene: TRBV4-2
clone size: .
J gene: TRBJ2-7
CDR3 protein: ASSQDSAGESSYEQY

V gene: TRBV6-5
clone size: .
J gene: TRBJ1-6
CDR3 protein: ASKPHRGPDSPLH

V gene: TRBV5-1
clone size: .
J gene: TRBJ2-3
CDR3 protein: ASSLVGGSADTQY

V gene: TRBV10-3
clone size: .
J gene: TRBJ1-5
CDR3 protein: AISEGFGRRLSNQPQH

V gene: TRBV6-6
clone size: .
J gene: TRBJ1-1
CDR3 protein: ASRPGAMNTEAF

V gene: TRBV7-9
clone size: .
J gene: TRBJ1-5
CDR3 protein: ASSLEQAGGVNQPQH

V gene: TRBV9
clone size: .
J gene: TRBJ1-5
CDR3 protein: ASSVGTRGQPQH

V gene: TRBV5-1
clone size: .
J gene: TRBJ1-3
CDR3 protein: ASSGAVSGVGNTIY

V gene: TRBV6-1
clone size: .
J gene: TRBJ1-5
CDR3 protein: ASSAQTGRNQPQH

V gene: TRBV5-1
clone size: .
J gene: TRBJ2-1
CDR3 protein: ASSFREQYSYNEQF

V gene: TRBV30
clone size: .
J gene: TRBJ2-5
CDR3 protein: AWSPPPGKETQY

V gene: TRBV5-4
clone size: .
J gene: TRBJ2-1
CDR3 protein: ASSLDVGFAVVEQF

V gene: TRBV6-5
clone size: .
J gene: TRBJ1-5
CDR3 protein: ASSPSGNQPQH

V gene: TRBV6-6
clone size: .
J gene: TRBJ2-2
CDR3 protein: ASSPIGYTGELF

V gene: TRBV15
clone size: .
J gene: TRBJ1-3
CDR3 protein: ATSIYAGVGGNTIY

V gene: TRBV30
clone size: .
J gene: TRBJ1-5
CDR3 protein: AWSPRLGGNQPQH

V gene: TRBV10-1
clone size: .
J gene: TRBJ2-2
CDR3 protein: ASTSGQGTGELF

V gene: TRBV4-3
clone size: few
J gene: TRBJ1-5
CDR3 protein: ASSQDHYQPQH

V gene: TRBV5-6
clone size: .
J gene: TRBJ2-7
CDR3 protein: ASRFGPSYEQY

V gene: TRBV18
clone size: .
J gene: TRBJ1-3
CDR3 protein: ASSPPNEGSGNTIY

V gene: TRBV29-1
clone size: .
J gene: TRBJ2-1
CDR3 protein: SVDGTSIREQF

V gene: TRBV18
clone size: .
J gene: TRBJ2-7
CDR3 protein: ASSPPSGEQY

V gene: TRBV5-1
clone size: .
J gene: TRBJ1-1
CDR3 protein: ASSLIWVPFPLNTEAF

V gene: TRBV11-1
clone size: .
J gene: TRBJ2-7
CDR3 protein: ASSLDSSYEQY